These 6 T cell receptor beta chains came from one sample sequenced in a study of blood T cell repertoires in COVID-19. Repertoires were generated with immunoSEQ multiplex PCR, while TCRdb's copy carries only in-frame clones and drops some. The sample holds around 230,000 clones, approximately 83% seen once. Specimen: PBMCs or T cells enriched from blood (not recorded which). The receptor source for this set is a woman in her 40s with acute COVID-19.

The V gene is TRBV15, the J gene TRBJ2-7, with 7 bases fitting TRBD1. The V gene end was trimmed by 3 bases and the J gene end by 6 bases; junction bases not matched to a gene: 5. The length of the CDR3 is 13 residues. Germline loops: CDR1 LNHNV, CDR2 YYDKDF (reference sequence). This chain's CDR3 is CATSSNRGGEQYF. CDR3 coding DNA: TGTGCCACCAGCAGCAACAGGGGTGGCGAGCAGTACTTC. Filled out from reference TRBV15 and TRBJ2-7, the complete variable domain reads DAMVIQNPRYQVTQFGKPVTLSCSQTLNHNVMYWYQQKSSQAPKLLFHYYDKDFNNEADTPDNFQSRRPNTSFCFLDIRSPGLGDTAMYLCATSSNRGGEQYFGPGTRLTVT.

This chain joins TRBV25-1 and TRBJ2-2; unclear D gene. V was pared by 3 bases and J by 4 bases, with 9 bases between. CDR1 and CDR2 from the germline V gene are MGHDK and SYGVNS. There are 14 residues in the CDR3. CDR3 residues: CASSDIDSTGELFF. The CDR3 region has the DNA TGTGCCAGCAGTGATATAGATTCCACCGGGGAGCTGTTTTTT. The full variable domain, completed using reference TRBV25-1 and TRBJ2-2, is EADIYQTPRYLVIGTGKKITLECSQTMGHDKMYWYQQDPGMELHLIHYSYGVNSTEKGDLSSESTVSRIRTEHFPLTLESARPSHTSQYLCASSDIDSTGELFFGEGSRLTVL.

The J gene is TRBJ2-7, the V gene TRBV19, with 9 bases matching TRBD2. The CDR3 has 18 residues. V lost 3 bases to trimming and J lost 2 bases; unmatched junction nucleotides: 14. Germline V gene data show CDR1 as LNHDA and CDR2 as SQIVND (reference sequence). The CDR3 spells CASSMGVSGSIATYEQYF. For the CDR3, the DNA is TGTGCCAGTAGTATGGGGGTTAGCGGGAGTATTGCCACCTACGAGCAGTACTTC. Complete variable domain (other parts from reference TRBV19 and TRBJ2-7): DGGITQSPKYLFRKEGQNVTLSCEQNLNHDAMYWYRQDPGQGLRLIYYSQIVNDFQKGDIAEGYSVSREKKESFPLTVTSAQKNPTAFYLCASSMGVSGSIATYEQYFGPGTRLTVT.

This sequence joins TRBV7-8 and TRBJ2-4; TRBD2 matches 10 bases. CDR1 and CDR2 from the germline V gene are SGHVS and FQNEAQ. J lost 6 bases, V lost 4 bases, and 6 bases had no gene match. The CDR3 has 15 amino acids. The CDR3 region has the DNA TGTGCCAGCAGCTCCCTAGCGGGAGTTTCAAACATTCAGTACTTC. Its protein product is CASSSLAGVSNIQYF. The entire variable domain, with the rest obtained from reference TRBV7-8 and TRBJ2-4, is as follows: GAGVSQSPRYKVAKRGQDVALRCDPISGHVSLFWYQQALGQGPEFLTYFQNEAQLDKSGLPSDRFFAERPEGSVSTLKIQRTQQEDSAVYLCASSSLAGVSNIQYFGAGTRLSVL.

The chain carries TRBV11-3 and TRBJ2-7; TRBD1 is a possible D gene (5 bases). V shed 7 bases and J shed 5 bases, with 24 bases lying between them. The length of the CDR3 is 16 residues. The germline V gene has CDR1 SGHNT and CDR2 YENEEA. The CDR3 sequence is CASNLSRQPVRNEQYF. DNA of the CDR3: TGTGCCAGCAACCTATCCCGACAGCCCGTAAGGAACGAGCAGTACTTC.

A note on this clone: An end of the junction differs from the germline gene, which may be a read error. This chain connects TRBV7-7 to TRBJ2-5, with TRBD1 matching over 8 bases. The germline V gene has CDR1 SSHAT and CDR2 FNYEAQ (reference sequence). This CDR3 comprises 16 residues. The CDR3 here is CASSFDSGQGQETQYF. CDR3 in DNA: TGTGCTAGCAGCTTCGATAGTGGACAGGGCCAAGAGACCCAGTACTTC.